What follows are 9 T cell receptor beta chains derived from one specimen sequenced in a study of cytomegalovirus exposure and HLA in healthy donors. PCR was performed using 60 Vbeta and 13 Jbeta primers. Libraries were prepared by immunoSEQ multiplex PCR; TCRdb keeps only in-frame clonotypes and omits some of them. The sample consists of over 80,000 clones, over 75% of them appearing once. The sample taken for sequencing was PBMCs. The receptors shown here come from a man aged 35-49 years in good health and CMV-seropositive.

The V gene is TRBV11-2, the J gene TRBJ2-5, with no clear D. This CDR3 has 11 residues. V lost 2 bases and J 5 bases, leaving 3 bases between the germline ends. Germline V gives CDR1 SGHAT, CDR2 FQNNGV. For the CDR3, the DNA is TGTGCCAGCAGCTTATCGGAGACCCAGTACTTC. As protein: CASSLSETQYF.

The CDR3 loop reads CASSTGLIADEQYF. CDR3 in DNA: TGCGCCAGCAGCACGGGACTCATAGCCGACGAGCAGTACTTC. The V gene is TRBV5-1, the J gene TRBJ2-5, with D maybe TRBD2 (6 bases). The DNA end lines up better with TRBJ2-7; the J call may be wrong. Germline values: CDR1 SGHRS, CDR2 YFSETQ. The CDR3 contains 14 residues.

The V and J genes are TRBV19 and TRBJ2-3; TRBD2 matches 13 bases. The CDR3 length is 15 residues. Germline V CDR1 and CDR2: LNHDA, SQIVND (reference sequence). The trim removed 6 bases at V and 2 bases at J, leaving 2 bases unmatched. CDR3 region: CASRGTSGDTDTQYF. CDR3 nucleotide sequence: TGTGCCAGTAGGGGGACTAGCGGGGACACAGATACGCAGTATTTT.

Worth noting for this clone: Other DNA sequences from this sample encode an identical CDR3 as well. The V call is TRBV5-1, the J call TRBJ1-2, with 7 positions matching TRBD1. CDR1 and CDR2 from the germline V gene are SGHRS and YFSETQ. After removal of 4 bases from V and 4 bases from J, the junction contained 7 bases not matched to a gene. This CDR3 comprises 14 residues. The CDR3 coding sequence is TGCGCCAGCAGCAGCCCGACAGGGCCCTATGGCTACACCTTC. Its translation: CASSSPTGPYGYTF.

The chain combines TRBV18 with TRBJ2-7; 9 bases are shared with TRBD2. V lost 4 bases and J lost 2; bases outside the gene matches: 6. This CDR3 contains 15 residues. Germline CDR1 is KGHSH and CDR2 is LQKENI. The CDR3 spells CASSLNGLAPYEQYF. In nucleotides, the CDR3 is TGTGCCAGCTCACTGAACGGACTAGCGCCCTACGAGCAGTACTTC.

J is TRBJ1-3 and V is TRBV28; D remains unclear. Between the trimmed V and J ends, which lost 3 bases and 8 bases, there was a span of 14 bases. The CDR3 contains 14 residues. From germline, CDR1 is MDHEN and CDR2 SYDVKM. The CDR3 loop reads CASSFSDGRDTIYF. The DNA of the CDR3 is TGTGCCAGCAGTTTCTCGGATGGGAGAGACACCATATATTTT.

The genes are TRBV19 and TRBJ2-6, with 7 bases identical to TRBD2. V trimming: 2 bases; J trimming: 0 bases; junction bases outside the gene matches: 4. This CDR3 spans 17 amino acids. CDR1 and CDR2 from the germline V gene are LNHDA and SQIVND (reference sequence). The CDR3: CASSIRGGISGANVLTF. In nucleotides, the CDR3 is TGTGCCAGTAGTATAAGGGGAGGGATCTCTGGGGCCAACGTCCTGACTTTC.

The chain recombines TRBV5-4 with TRBJ2-1; D might be TRBD2 (6 bases). CDR1 is SGHNT and CDR2 is YYREEE in the germline V gene (reference sequence). The CDR3 runs to 15 residues. V lost 4 bases and J 2 bases, leaving 13 bases between the germline ends. This CDR3 is CASSPGSTPYNEQFF. The CDR3 coding sequence is TGTGCCAGCAGCCCCGGGAGTACACCCTACAATGAGCAGTTCTTC.

The CDR3 sequence: CASSAGAGGSSYEQYF. CDR3 DNA: TGTGCCAGCAGCGCCGGGGCGGGGGGCTCTTCCTACGAGCAGTACTTC. The rearrangement uses TRBV9 and TRBJ2-7; TRBD2 matches at 8 bases. The CDR3 has 16 amino acids. Germline V gives CDR1 SGDLS, CDR2 YYNGEE. J lost 1 base, V lost 3 bases, and 9 bases had no gene match.